This entry describes one TCR beta chain. An amount of RNA that ranged from about 0.45 to 1 ug was reverse transcribed with random hexamers. TCRdb re-called the immunoSEQ multiplex PCR reads through MiXCR, storing one row per CDR3 protein. The data show roughly 80,000 distinct CDR3 sequences, around 94% seen once. These data belong to a study of CD8 T cells in Susac syndrome. Negative isolation yielded CD4+ and CD8+ T cells, and FACS enriched TEMRA cells. The sequenced sample consisted of CD8+ T cells from PBMCs. This clonotype was obtained from a human donor in good health.

CDR3 amino acids: CATSRSNEETQYF. DNA for the CDR3: TGTGCCACCAGCAGATCGAATGAAGAGACCCAGTACTTC. This chain joins TRBV15 and TRBJ2-5; unclear D gene. V lost 2 bases and J 3 bases, leaving 7 bases between the germline ends. The CDR3 runs to 13 residues. In germline, CDR1 is LNHNV, CDR2 YYDKDF (reference sequence).